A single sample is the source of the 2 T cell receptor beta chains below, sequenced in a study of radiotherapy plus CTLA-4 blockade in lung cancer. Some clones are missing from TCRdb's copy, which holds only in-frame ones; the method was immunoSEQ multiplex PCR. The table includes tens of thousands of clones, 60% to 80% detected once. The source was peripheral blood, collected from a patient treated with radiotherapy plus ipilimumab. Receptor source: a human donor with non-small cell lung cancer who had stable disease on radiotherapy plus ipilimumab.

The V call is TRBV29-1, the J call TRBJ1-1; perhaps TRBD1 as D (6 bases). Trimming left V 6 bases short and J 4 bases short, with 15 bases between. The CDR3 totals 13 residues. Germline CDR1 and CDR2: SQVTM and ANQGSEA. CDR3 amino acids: CSVLKRGGTEAFF. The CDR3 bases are TGCAGCGTCTTAAAAAGGGGGGGCACTGAAGCTTTCTTT.

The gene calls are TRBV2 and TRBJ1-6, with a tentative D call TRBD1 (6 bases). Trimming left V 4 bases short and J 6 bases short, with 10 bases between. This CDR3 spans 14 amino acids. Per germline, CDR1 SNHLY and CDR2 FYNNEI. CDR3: CASSGQEPNSPLHF. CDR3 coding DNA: TGTGCCAGCAGTGGACAGGAGCCTAATTCACCCCTCCACTTT.